What follows are 18 T cell receptor beta chains derived from one specimen sequenced in a study of blood T cell repertoires in COVID-19. Using immunoSEQ multiplex PCR, the repertoire was profiled, and TCRdb retains in-frame clones only, with some absent. The repertoire has 240,000 or so clones, about 87% of them found once; the top ten carry over 6%. Sequencing input: peripheral blood. All receptors derive from a woman between 65 and 79 years old with active or convalescent COVID-19.

The chain combines TRBV5-6 with TRBJ1-4; TRBD1 matches 9 bases. Trimming cost V 1 base and J 8 bases; bases outside gene matches: 3. Germline CDR1 and CDR2: SGHDT and YYEEEE. The CDR3 covers 14 residues. CDR3 amino acids: CASSLPGQGEKLFF. CDR3 DNA: TGTGCCAGCAGCTTGCCGGGACAGGGAGAAAAACTGTTTTTT.

This clone has a single count. The chain recombines TRBV7-2 with TRBJ2-7; 12 bases fit TRBD2. CDR1 and CDR2 (germline): SGHTA, FQGNSA. The CDR3 is 15 amino acids. V lost 5 bases and J lost 5; bases outside the gene matches: 7. The CDR3 sequence is CASSQLAGGPDEQYF. The CDR3 DNA is TGTGCCAGCAGCCAACTAGCGGGGGGACCCGACGAGCAGTACTTC.

The chain uses TRBV29-1 and TRBJ1-1; no reliable D call. In germline, CDR1 is SQVTM, CDR2 ANQGSEA. V lost 7 bases to trimming and J lost 4 bases, with 16 bases between them. The CDR3 loop spans 13 amino acids. CDR3 region: CSALGDGVTEAFF. CDR3 nucleotides: TGCAGCGCCCTCGGGGATGGGGTCACTGAAGCTTTCTTT.

V is TRBV7-9 and J is TRBJ2-2; D is undetermined. Trimming took off 2 bases at V and 4 bases at J, with 11 bases between the two ends. This CDR3 comprises 15 residues. Germline V lookup: CDR1 SEHNR, CDR2 FQNEAQ (reference sequence). CDR3 in amino acids: CASSLMVTGTGELFF. In nucleotides, the CDR3 is TGTGCCAGCAGCTTAATGGTCACGGGCACCGGGGAGCTGTTTTTT.

The rearrangement links TRBV7-9 to TRBJ1-1; weak D call: TRBD1 (5 bases). With 1 base removed from V and 1 base from J, the gap between germline ends came to 10 bases. From germline, CDR1 is SEHNR and CDR2 FQNEAQ (reference sequence). There are 15 residues in the CDR3. Here the CDR3 DNA reads TGTGCCAGCAGCTTAGTAGGACAAAGGAACACTGAAGCTTTCTTT. Translated, it gives CASSLVGQRNTEAFF.

This clone has more than one count but fewer than ten. The rearrangement uses TRBV12-3 or TRBV12-4 and TRBJ1-6; 7 bases fit TRBD1. With 5 bases clipped from V and 9 bases from J, the junction kept 4 bases outside the gene matches. The CDR3 has 13 amino acids. In DNA form, the CDR3 reads TGTGCCAGCAGTCGGGACAGTCCTTCACCCCTCCACTTT. It yields the protein CASSRDSPSPLHF.

The chain has TRBV2 and TRBJ2-7, with a tentative D call TRBD1 (5 bases). Per germline, CDR1 SNHLY and CDR2 FYNNEI. CDR3 length: 15 amino acids. Trimming removed 4 bases from V and 0 bases from J, with 13 bases in between. CDR3 sequence: CASSGSGYSSYEQYF. The CDR3 nucleotides are TGTGCCAGCAGTGGATCAGGGTATAGCTCCTACGAGCAGTACTTC.

V usage is TRBV5-1 and J usage is TRBJ1-4; D possibly corresponds to TRBD1 (5 bases). CDR1 and CDR2 from the germline V gene are SGHRS and YFSETQ. V lost 0 bases and J 6 bases, leaving 15 bases between the germline ends. The CDR3 consists of 16 residues. In DNA, the CDR3 is TGCGCCAGCAGCTTGGAGGGGAGGCAGGGCGATGAAAAACTGTTTTTT. It yields the protein CASSLEGRQGDEKLFF.

This chain connects TRBV2 to TRBJ2-1; TRBD2 is a possible D gene (5 bases). With 11 bases removed from V and 0 bases from J, the gap between germline ends came to 11 bases. Germline-derived CDR1 and CDR2 are SNHLY and FYNNEI. The CDR3 runs to 13 residues. CDR3 protein: CAGRDSSYNEQFF. CDR3 nucleotides: TGTGCCGGCCGGGATAGCTCCTACAATGAGCAGTTCTTC. The entire variable domain, with the rest obtained from reference TRBV2 and TRBJ2-1, is as follows: EPEVTQTPSHQVTQMGQEVILRCVPISNHLYFYWYRQILGQKVEFLVSFYNNEISEKSEIFDDQFSVERPDGSNFTLKIRSTKLEDSAMYFCAGRDSSYNEQFFGPGTRLTVL.

This chain connects TRBV5-1 to TRBJ2-5; 7 positions agree with TRBD1. CDR1 is SGHRS, CDR2 YFSETQ, per germline. This CDR3 spans 14 amino acids. J gave up 5 bases and V 2 bases, and 6 bases lay outside the gene matches. CDR3 region: CASSFDRALETQYF. CDR3 nucleotides: TGCGCCAGCAGCTTCGACAGGGCTTTGGAGACCCAGTACTTC.

This CDR3 is CASSPGDRSGANVLTF. CDR3 nucleotide sequence: TGTGCCAGCAGCCCGGGCGACAGGTCTGGGGCCAACGTCCTGACTTTC. The genes are TRBV5-4 and TRBJ2-6; perhaps TRBD1 as D (6 bases). V shed 4 bases and J shed 1 base, with 12 bases lying between them. The length of the CDR3 is 16 residues. Germline V lookup: CDR1 SGHNT, CDR2 YYREEE (reference sequence).

This sequence joins TRBV25-1 and TRBJ1-4; D is unresolved. V was cut by 4 bases and J by 8 bases, with 5 bases left in between. The CDR3 is 11 amino acids. Germline V gene sequence: CDR1 MGHDK, CDR2 SYGVNS. CDR3: CASSAVEKLFF. The CDR3 bases are TGTGCCAGCAGTGCCGTAGAAAAACTGTTTTTT.

This chain uses TRBV6-5 with TRBJ1-1; 7 positions match TRBD1. J lost 4 bases, V lost 5 bases, and 4 bases had no gene match. CDR3 length equals 13 residues. CDR1 and CDR2 from the germline V gene are MNHEY and SVGAGI. Here the CDR3 DNA reads TGTGCCAGCAGTCAGACAGGGCTCACTGAAGCTTTCTTT. Protein product: CASSQTGLTEAFF.

The chain recombines TRBV4-3 with TRBJ1-1; the D is unclear. The CDR3 is made up of 15 amino acids. CDR1 and CDR2 from the germline V gene are LGHNA and YSLEER. Trimming took off 0 bases at V and 4 bases at J, with 12 bases between the two ends. The CDR3 nucleotides are TGCGCCAGCAGCCAAGAGCCGTTTACGGGCACTGAAGCTTTCTTT. It codes for CASSQEPFTGTEAFF.

The chain recombines TRBV5-6 with TRBJ1-1; possible D gene TRBD1, 5 bases. This CDR3 region has 14 residues. With 5 bases removed from V and 5 bases from J, the gap between germline ends came to 16 bases. Germline CDR1 and CDR2: SGHDT and YYEEEE. The CDR3 nucleotides read TGTGCCAGCAGGTATACAGTGGGGGGAACTGAAGCTTTCTTT. Protein: CASRYTVGGTEAFF.

The CDR3 DNA follows: TGTGCCAGCAGCGGGGGGACTAGCGGGTCCACGCAGTATTTT. Its translation is CASSGGTSGSTQYF. This chain joins TRBV9 and TRBJ2-3; TRBD2 aligns across 12 bases. Germline CDR1 is SGDLS and CDR2 is YYNGEE. Trimming cost V 3 bases and J 9 bases; bases outside gene matches: 5. The CDR3 sequence is 14 residues long. The whole variable domain, remainder taken from reference TRBV9 and TRBJ2-3, is DSGVTQTPKHLITATGQRVTLRCSPRSGDLSVYWYQQSLDQGLQFLIQYYNGEERAKGNILERFSAQQFPDLHSELNLSSLELGDSALYFCASSGGTSGSTQYFGPGTRLTVL.

The chain links TRBV5-6 to TRBJ1-2; 9 nucleotides agree with TRBD1. Germline CDR1 is SGHDT and CDR2 is YYEEEE. CDR3 length equals 15 residues. Trimming took 4 bases from V and 3 from J; bases not matched to a gene: 7. CDR3 coding DNA: TGTGCCAGCAGCGAAACAGGGGGCTGGGACTATGGCTACACCTTC. Encoded protein: CASSETGGWDYGYTF.

As DNA, the CDR3 is TGTGCCAGCAGCGATACAGGTTGGGGCTACACCTTC. Translating gives CASSDTGWGYTF. The chain recombines TRBV7-3 with TRBJ1-2; D might be TRBD1 (5 bases). The CDR3 is 12 residues long. V was trimmed by 5 bases and J by 8 bases, leaving 12 bases between them. In germline, CDR1 is SGHTA, CDR2 FQGTGA.